The clone carrying this TCR beta chain has a count of ten or more. What it recognizes is unknown. This specimen comes from a study of regulatory T cells in long-lasting Graves disease. CDR3 regions were amplified by Arm-PCR using iRepertoire HTBI primers to build TCR beta libraries. MiXCR, run by TCRdb on the multiplex PCR reads, gives a single entry per CDR3 protein. This table has about 220,000 distinct CDR3 sequences, less than 20% appearing once. Time point defined: newly diagnosed GD, antithyroid drugs for less than 3 months. The TCR library used RNA extracted from PBMCs. Germline CDR1 is SEHNR and CDR2 is FQNEAQ (reference sequence). V shed 6 bases, J shed 0 bases, and the junction held 7 bases outside the gene matches. CDR3 length: 17 amino acids. Whole-study results and caveats: New patients shared fewer public clonotypes (about 1,000) than persistent patients did (around 2,900). Favored usage of TRBV28, TRBJ1-2 and TRBJ2-5 was recorded in persistent disease.

This sample also appeared in a second study, on T cells in Graves' hyperthyroidism and ophthalmopathy. According to that study: Researchers barred patients who had uncontrolled infection, other autoimmune disease, pregnancy or lactation. TCR CDR3 underwent first-round RT-PCR with the HTBI primer set.

The clonotype was recovered from a woman in her twenties or thirties with Graves disease. The V gene is TRBV7-9, the J gene TRBJ2-2; TRBD2 matches 10 bases. This sample comprised peripheral blood mononuclear cells (PBMCs), obtained at new diagnosis, from a patient treated with antithyroid drugs. The CDR3 sequence: CASRGGTSGTNTGELFF. The CDR3 nucleotides are TGTGCCAGCAGGGGGGGCACTAGCGGGACGAACACCGGGGAGCTGTTTTTT.